The 2 T cell receptor beta chains in this list originate from one sample, sequenced in a study of blood T cell repertoires in COVID-19. Libraries were prepared by immunoSEQ multiplex PCR; TCRdb keeps only in-frame clonotypes and omits some of them. The data contain about 210,000 clones, 88% of them singletons. Sequencing was performed on peripheral blood. The receptors were gathered from a young man with active or convalescent COVID-19.

The gene calls are TRBV5-1 and TRBJ1-6; a possible D gene is TRBD1 (6 bases). Trimming stripped 0 bases from V and 10 bases from J, with 17 bases between. From germline, CDR1 is SGHRS and CDR2 YFSETQ. The CDR3 covers 16 residues. The CDR3 region is CASSLVGPGVGSPLHF. DNA for the CDR3: TGCGCCAGCAGCTTGGTAGGGCCAGGGGTGGGGTCACCCCTCCACTTT. The entire variable domain, with the rest obtained from reference TRBV5-1 and TRBJ1-6, is as follows: KAGVTQTPRYLIKTRGQQVTLSCSPISGHRSVSWYQQTPGQGLQFLFEYFSETQRNKGNFPGRFSGRQFSNSRSEMNVSTLELGDSALYLCASSLVGPGVGSPLHFGNGTRLTVT.

The chain joins TRBV3-1 (or the pseudogene TRBV3-2) to TRBJ1-3; D gene uncertain. V was trimmed by 2 bases and J by 0 bases, leaving 11 bases between them. The length of the CDR3 is 16 residues. Per the germline V gene, CDR1 is LGHDT and CDR2 is YNNKEL (reference sequence). The CDR3 DNA reads as TGTGCCAGCAGCCAAAGTGTTTTGGCCTCTGGAAACACCATATATTTT. Its translation is CASSQSVLASGNTIYF.